One and the same sample provided the 14 T cell receptor beta chains below, sequenced in a study of T cell responses to AZD1222 COVID-19 vaccine (dated by TCRdb to 2020 to 2023). The time point label corresponds to: baseline before first vaccination. The library was produced with the immunoSEQ multiplex PCR assay. The table was pulled from immuneACCESS by TCRdb, which kept in-frame rearrangements only. Such tables lose some clones; where checked, under half of the loss comes from unresolved V genes, and the rest has no known cause. The sample contains more than 95,000 clones, approximately 90% of them found a single time. The top ten clonotypes cover around 20% of the sample. The starting material was peripheral blood, obtained on day 0 of AZD1222 vaccination. The receptors stem from an adult in good health.

The gene calls are TRBV5-8 and TRBJ1-2; a possible D gene is TRBD1 (6 bases). Trimming cost V 2 bases and J 4 bases, with 18 bases left between them. CDR3 size: 16 residues. Germline V gene lookup returns CDR1 SGHTS and CDR2 YDEGEE. CDR3 nucleotides: TGTGCCAGCAGCTTTGGGGGCAGAGGTTGGAGCTATGGCTACACCTTC. It is translated as CASSFGGRGWSYGYTF.

This clone was detected only once. The chain recombines TRBV6-5 with TRBJ2-5, with D unresolved. Germline-derived CDR1 and CDR2 are MNHEY and SVGAGI. The CDR3 is 15 residues long. The ends were cut back, 3 bases at V and 2 bases at J, with 13 bases in the middle. In DNA, the CDR3 is TGTGCCAGCAGTTATTCGTCAGCTATACAAGAGACCCAGTACTTC. Translating gives CASSYSSAIQETQYF.

V and J are TRBV6-5 and TRBJ1-4, with 7 bases matching TRBD1. Germline V lookup: CDR1 MNHEY, CDR2 SVGAGI. The CDR3 has 15 amino acids. Trimming removed 6 bases from V and 6 bases from J; junction bases left unmatched: 10. In DNA, the CDR3 is TGTGCCAGCAGCCAGAGACAGGGTGGTGATGAAAAACTGTTTTTT. Translating gives CASSQRQGGDEKLFF.

This clone was detected once. The chain joins TRBV6-4 to TRBJ2-2; no clear D. V gave up 8 bases and J gave up 0 bases, with 16 bases separating them. The CDR3 spans 16 residues. CDR1 and CDR2 from the germline V gene are MRHNA and SNTAGT. Here the CDR3 DNA reads TGTGCCAGCCTCATCAACGGGCCTTCGAACACCGGGGAGCTGTTTTTT. Its translation is CASLINGPSNTGELFF.

J is TRBJ2-1 and V is TRBV13; 7 bases are a match to TRBD2. This CDR3 has 14 residues. The ends lost 1 base at V and 3 bases at J; junction bases unmatched: 0. The germline V gene encodes CDR1 PRHDT and CDR2 FYEKMQ (reference sequence). CDR3: CASSLAGGYNEQFF. CDR3 coding DNA: TGTGCCAGCAGCTTAGCGGGGGGCTACAATGAGCAGTTCTTC. The variable domain in full, with the rest retrieved from reference TRBV13 and TRBJ2-1, is AAGVIQSPRHLIKEKRETATLKCYPIPRHDTVYWYQQGPGQDPQFLISFYEKMQSDKGSIPDRFSAQQFSDYHSELNMSSLELGDSALYFCASSLAGGYNEQFFGPGTRLTVL.

The chain has TRBV4-1 and TRBJ2-7; D gene uncertain. Trimming stripped 1 base from V and 2 bases from J, with 6 bases between. The length of the CDR3 is 13 residues. Germline loops: CDR1 MGHRA, CDR2 YSYEKL. This CDR3 is CASSQGRAYEQYF. The DNA of the CDR3 is TGCGCCAGCAGCCAAGGACGGGCCTACGAGCAGTACTTC.

CDR3 in DNA: TGTGCCAGCAGCACCCCAGCCGACAGGGTTTACGAGCAGTACTTC. It encodes CASSTPADRVYEQYF. This chain connects TRBV7-9 to TRBJ2-7; the match to TRBD1 covers 7 bases. The CDR3 runs to 15 residues. CDR1 and CDR2 from the germline V gene are SEHNR and FQNEAQ (reference sequence). Trimming cost V 5 bases and J 4 bases; bases outside gene matches: 11.

This clone was counted only a few times. The chain is built from TRBV4-2 and TRBJ2-1; TRBD1 or TRBD2 may be the D gene (5 bases each). V was clipped by 0 bases and J by 0 bases, with 9 bases between them. Per the germline V gene, CDR1 is LGHNA and CDR2 is YNFKEQ. The CDR3 has 16 residues. CDR3 bases: TGTGCCAGCAGCCAAGAGTGGGGGAGCTCCTACAATGAGCAGTTCTTC. Protein sequence: CASSQEWGSSYNEQFF.

This clone was seen ten or more times. The chain links TRBV11-2 to TRBJ1-2; D ambiguous. With 5 bases removed from V and 0 bases from J, the gap between germline ends came to 16 bases. Germline CDR1 reads SGHAT; CDR2 reads FQNNGV. This CDR3 has 16 amino acids. The CDR3 is CASSPIDPTANYGYTF. The CDR3 nucleotides are TGTGCCAGCAGCCCGATAGACCCGACCGCTAACTATGGCTACACCTTC.

Only one count was recorded for this clone. The V and J genes are TRBV27 and TRBJ2-1; 9 nucleotides line up with TRBD1. The V segment lost 5 bases and the J segment 6 bases; nucleotides outside the gene matches: 8. Germline V gene data show CDR1 as MNHEY and CDR2 as SMNVEV (reference sequence). The CDR3 has 15 amino acids. The CDR3 is CASSRGDRVSNEQFF. CDR3 coding DNA: TGTGCCAGCAGTCGAGGGGACAGGGTTAGCAATGAGCAGTTCTTC.

V and J are TRBV4-1 and TRBJ1-1, with D possibly being TRBD1 (6 bases). The germline gives CDR1 MGHRA, CDR2 YSYEKL. The germline V and J ends were trimmed by 1 base and 3 bases, with 18 bases remaining between them. There are 17 residues in the CDR3. The CDR3 region is CASSQVLSLGADTEAFF. CDR3 nucleotides: TGCGCCAGCAGCCAAGTCTTATCTCTGGGGGCTGACACTGAAGCTTTCTTT.

The chain employs TRBV27 and TRBJ1-2, with 8 bases lining up with TRBD1. There are 13 residues in the CDR3. The J segment lost 4 bases and the V segment lost 6 bases, leaving 4 bases of the junction unmatched. The germline V gene has CDR1 MNHEY and CDR2 SMNVEV (reference sequence). The CDR3 bases are TGTGCCAGCAGCGTTGACAGGGGCTATGGCTACACCTTC. It codes for CASSVDRGYGYTF.

As regards this clone: Since no conserved phenylalanine or tryptophan closes the CDR3, a read error is the likely cause. The rearrangement joins TRBV6-2 or TRBV6-3 to TRBJ1-6; no firm D call. The CDR3 length is 17 residues. Trimming stripped 6 bases from V and 2 bases from J, with 17 bases between. CDR1 is MNHEY, CDR2 SVGEGT, per germline. This CDR3 is CASSRTHTETYNSPLHL. The CDR3 DNA sequence: TGTGCCAGCAGCCGAACACACACCGAGACCTATAATTCACCCCTCCACCTT.

This chain joins TRBV19 and TRBJ1-5; no clear D gene. The CDR3 sequence is 12 residues long. V shed 6 bases and J shed 0 bases, with 3 bases lying between them. Germline CDR1 reads LNHDA; CDR2 reads SQIVND (reference sequence). The CDR3 region is CASRSSNQPQHF. CDR3 coding DNA: TGTGCCAGTAGATCTAGCAATCAGCCCCAGCATTTT. Combining the CDR3 with reference TRBV19 and TRBJ1-5 gives the whole variable domain DGGITQSPKYLFRKEGQNVTLSCEQNLNHDAMYWYRQDPGQGLRLIYYSQIVNDFQKGDIAEGYSVSREKKESFPLTVTSAQKNPTAFYLCASRSSNQPQHFGDGTRLSIL.